This is a list of T cell receptor beta chains from one sample in a study of blood T cell repertoires in COVID-19. Repertoires were generated with immunoSEQ multiplex PCR, while TCRdb's copy carries only in-frame clones and drops some. The sample records roughly 62,000 clones, more than 75% being singletons. Sequencing was done on a sample of peripheral blood. These receptors all stem from a human donor with active COVID-19. The donor label of this sample is uncertain. Each CDR3 is given with its conserved first and last residue. D genes are given only for firm matches. Clone size is shown for a subset of rows, as once, few, many or a class of expanded clone.

cdr3_nt | cdr3_aa | d_call | v_call | clone_size | j_call
TGTGCCTGCTCCCAAGGACAGGGGACCTACGAGCAGTACTTC | CACSQGQGTYEQYF | TRBD1 | TRBV4-2 | few | TRBJ2-7
TGTGCCAGCAGCCGCCAGACTGGGAGCTCCTACGAGCAGTACTTC | CASSRQTGSSYEQYF | - | TRBV3-1/TRBV3-2 | once | TRBJ2-7
TGTGCCAGCAGTCAGACAAACTCTGGAAACACCATATATTTT | CASSQTNSGNTIYF | - | TRBV6-2/TRBV6-3 | - | TRBJ1-3
TGTGCCAGCAACCTGAGAGCGGGAGTTGTTTACGAGCAGTACTTC | CASNLRAGVVYEQYF | TRBD2 | TRBV2 | - | TRBJ2-7
TGTGCCAGCAGTGCCGGACTCTCACAGAGTTGGGATACGCAGTATTTT | CASSAGLSQSWDTQYF | - | TRBV27 | - | TRBJ2-3
TGTGCCAGCAGCCCGACAGGGGGTGACGAAAAACTGTTTTTT | CASSPTGGDEKLFF | TRBD1 | TRBV11-3 | - | TRBJ1-4
TGTGCCAGCAGTGAGACGGGAGCAACTGAAGCTTTCTTT | CASSETGATEAFF | - | TRBV2 | - | TRBJ1-1
TGCAGCGTTGAAGACAGGGACTTCTCTGGGGCCAACGTCCTGACTTTC | CSVEDRDFSGANVLTF | - | TRBV29-1 | once | TRBJ2-6
TGTGCCAGCAGCAAAGGAAACGACTACAACGAGCAGTACTTC | CASSKGNDYNEQYF | - | TRBV21-1 | - | TRBJ2-7
TGTGCCAGCAGTTTAAGTGCGGGGAATGAGCAGTTCTTC | CASSLSAGNEQFF | - | TRBV12-3/TRBV12-4 | few | TRBJ2-1
TGTGCCAGCTCACCTCTAGCGGGAGGATCCGAGCAGTACTTC | CASSPLAGGSEQYF | TRBD2 | TRBV18 | - | TRBJ2-7
TGTGCCAGCAGCCAAGTGCGGCTCTATGGCTACACCTTC | CASSQVRLYGYTF | - | TRBV3-1/TRBV3-2 | - | TRBJ1-2
TGTGCCAGCAACCCAATCGGGACAAGAGATACTTATGGCTACACCTTC | CASNPIGTRDTYGYTF | - | TRBV6-6 | - | TRBJ1-2
TGTGCCAGCAGCAGGACAGGGAGTATGTACGAGCAGTACTTC | CASSRTGSMYEQYF | TRBD1 | TRBV5-8 | - | TRBJ2-7
TGTGCCAGCAGTGATCAGGGTGTCGGGGAGCTGTTTTTT | CASSDQGVGELFF | - | TRBV2 | - | TRBJ2-2
TGTGCCAGCAGCCTAGCCCCCGGGGGGCAGCCCCAGCATTTT | CASSLAPGGQPQHF | - | TRBV5-6 | few | TRBJ1-5
TGCGCCAGCAGCTTGGAGGCGGGGGCCACCTACGAGCAGTACTTC | CASSLEAGATYEQYF | - | TRBV5-1 | - | TRBJ2-7
TGTGCCAGCAACGTGGAGGGGGCCAACACTGAAGCTTTCTTT | CASNVEGANTEAFF | TRBD1 | TRBV5-4 | - | TRBJ1-1
TGTGCCAGCTCACCCTCGGGGGGTCATGAGCAGTTCTTC | CASSPSGGHEQFF | TRBD2 | TRBV18 | - | TRBJ2-1
TGTGCCAGCAGTGAAAGGGGCTCCTACTATGGCTACACCTTC | CASSERGSYYGYTF | - | TRBV2 | - | TRBJ1-2
TGTGCCAGCAGCTTATTCGACTTCTCCAGGGAGCTGTTTTTT | CASSLFDFSRELFF | - | TRBV5-5 | - | TRBJ2-2
TGTGCCAGCAGCTTCTGGACCGGACCTAGCGACGAGCAGTACTTC | CASSFWTGPSDEQYF | - | TRBV7-9 | - | TRBJ2-7
TGTGCCATCAGTGAGTCTCTAGCCTCCGAAAACATTCAGTACTTC | CAISESLASENIQYF | - | TRBV10-3 | - | TRBJ2-4
TGTGCCAGCAGTCAGGGACAGAGGACCTACGAGCAGTACTTC | CASSQGQRTYEQYF | TRBD1 | TRBV6-6 | - | TRBJ2-7
TGTGCCAGCAGCCCAGGACAGTCGAGACGGGGCTACACCTTC | CASSPGQSRRGYTF | - | TRBV5-6 | - | TRBJ1-2
TGTGCCAGCAGCCTCGGACTAGCGGGAGGAGTGGAGACCCAGTACTTC | CASSLGLAGGVETQYF | TRBD2 | TRBV9 | - | TRBJ2-5
TGTGCCAGCAGTCCACCGAGGGACAGGAGCTACGAGCAGTACTTC | CASSPPRDRSYEQYF | TRBD1 | TRBV2 | - | TRBJ2-7
TGTGCCAGCTCACTTGGGACAGGGATAACCTACGAGCAGTACTTC | CASSLGTGITYEQYF | TRBD1 | TRBV18 | - | TRBJ2-7
TGTGCCAGCAGCGGGGCAGACGTCTCCGGGGAGCTGTTTTTT | CASSGADVSGELFF | - | TRBV5-6 | once | TRBJ2-2
TGTGCCAGCAGCCCCGGACAGGAGCGCGGCTACACCTTC | CASSPGQERGYTF | TRBD1 | TRBV11-3 | - | TRBJ1-2
TGTGCCAGCAGCCGGGACAGGAACACCGGGGAGCTGTTTTTT | CASSRDRNTGELFF | TRBD1 | TRBV11-3 | - | TRBJ2-2
TGTGCCAGCAGTTACTGGTCAGGGGATAGCAATCAGCCCCAGCATTTT | CASSYWSGDSNQPQHF | - | TRBV6-2/TRBV6-3 | - | TRBJ1-5
TGTGCCAGCAGCCCCATCATCGGGATGCGGGAGGTCACCGGGGAGCTGTTTTTT | CASSPIIGMREVTGELFF | TRBD2 | TRBV7-2 | - | TRBJ2-2
TGTGCCAGCAGTTCTCCACCCGGGACAGAACAATTT | CASSSPPGTEQF | TRBD1 | TRBV28 | - | TRBJ1-1
TGTGCCAGCAGTCAACAGGGGGCCCGGGAGACCCAGTACTTC | CASSQQGARETQYF | TRBD1 | TRBV6-5 | - | TRBJ2-5
TGCGCCAGCAGGCCTAAAGAGCAAGAGACCCAGTACTTC | CASRPKEQETQYF | - | TRBV5-1 | - | TRBJ2-5
TGTGCCAGCAGCGAAAGACATGACAAAAACATTCAGTACTTC | CASSERHDKNIQYF | - | TRBV9 | - | TRBJ2-4
TGTGCCAGCAGCCAAGAGAAGGGGGGAGGGCCAGATACGCAGTATTTT | CASSQEKGGGPDTQYF | - | TRBV4-2 | - | TRBJ2-3
TGCGCCAGCAGCCTGGGACTAGCGGACTACAATGAGCAGTTCTTC | CASSLGLADYNEQFF | TRBD2 | TRBV4-1 | - | TRBJ2-1
TGTGCCAGCAAGGGAGGGTACGGCCAAAACATTCAGTACTTC | CASKGGYGQNIQYF | TRBD2 | TRBV27 | - | TRBJ2-4
TGCGCCAGTGGTAAAGCGGATAGCCACACAGATACGCAGTATTTT | CASGKADSHTDTQYF | - | TRBV5-1 | - | TRBJ2-3
TGTGCCAGCAACCCGGACAGGGCTGGGGCCAACGTCCTGACTTTC | CASNPDRAGANVLTF | TRBD1 | TRBV6-6 | - | TRBJ2-6
TGTGCCAGCAGCCACGATCCGGGACTAGGAACGCAGTATTTT | CASSHDPGLGTQYF | TRBD2 | TRBV27 | - | TRBJ2-3
TGTGCCAGCAGCTCGACAGGGATCGAGAAACTGTTTTTT | CASSSTGIEKLFF | TRBD1 | TRBV5-6 | - | TRBJ1-4
TGTGCCAGTTCCAGTCAGCAGGCGAGTGTAATTTCACCCCTCCACTTT | CASSSQQASVISPLHF | - | TRBV19 | - | TRBJ1-6
TGTGCCAGCGAGGACAGGGCTGGAAACACCATATATTTT | CASEDRAGNTIYF | TRBD1 | TRBV28 | - | TRBJ1-3
TGTGCCAGCAGCTCACAGGGGGCGCCGCCCTACGAGCAGTACTTC | CASSSQGAPPYEQYF | TRBD1 | TRBV6-5 | - | TRBJ2-7
TGTGCCAGCACCTCGGGGGACCGCACAGATACGCAGTATTTT | CASTSGDRTDTQYF | - | TRBV4-2 | - | TRBJ2-3
TGCGCCAGCAGCTTGCCCAGGAACACCGGGGAGCTGTTTTTT | CASSLPRNTGELFF | - | TRBV5-1 | few | TRBJ2-2
TGTGCCAGCAGCCGTGCAGGGGATGCGAACACTGAAGCTTTCTTT | CASSRAGDANTEAFF | - | TRBV7-8 | once | TRBJ1-1
TGTGCCAGCAGCTTAGATGGGGGGTTACAAGAGACCCAGTACTTC | CASSLDGGLQETQYF | - | TRBV11-3 | - | TRBJ2-5
TGTGCCAGCAGCTCGGAACAGGGGGCACATGGAAACACCATATATTTT | CASSSEQGAHGNTIYF | TRBD1 | TRBV7-6 | - | TRBJ1-3
TGTGCCAGCAGTCGGGTCTTTGAGCAGTACTTC | CASSRVFEQYF | - | TRBV12-3/TRBV12-4 | - | TRBJ2-7
TGTGCCAGCAGCGTAGCGGGGAACACTGAAGCTTTCTTT | CASSVAGNTEAFF | - | TRBV9 | - | TRBJ1-1